These 8 T cell receptor beta chains came from one sample sequenced in a study of T-cell memory formation after mild COVID-19. TCRdb fed the 5' RACE reads into MiXCR, producing one record per CDR3 protein. The sample includes hundreds of thousands of distinct CDR3 sequences, 28% of them seen just once. The sample consisted of PBMCs or a T cell subset sorted from them (not recorded which). The receptors were gathered from an adult woman who had mild COVID-19 (a few samples of this study predate the infection). Cell type and time point are not known.

This rearrangement joins TRBV25-1 to TRBJ1-2; D call uncertain. The ends were cut back, 10 bases at V and 4 bases at J, with 19 bases in the middle. This CDR3 is 14 amino acids long. Germline assignment: CDR1 MGHDK and CDR2 SYGVNS. CDR3 nucleotide sequence: TGTGCCACCTACGCCCAGGATTCGACCTATGGCTACACCTTC. Protein sequence: CATYAQDSTYGYTF.

V and J are TRBV5-6 and TRBJ2-3; 8 bases are shared with TRBD2. V shed 4 bases, J shed 4 bases, and the junction held 11 bases outside the gene matches. Germline V gives CDR1 SGHDT, CDR2 YYEEEE. This CDR3 is built from 16 residues. The CDR3 region is CASSPGPAGEADTQYF. The CDR3 nucleotides read TGTGCCAGCAGCCCTGGCCCAGCGGGAGAGGCAGATACGCAGTATTTT.

V usage is TRBV4-3 and J usage is TRBJ2-7; TRBD2 matches at 9 bases. The length of the CDR3 is 13 residues. The germline gives CDR1 LGHNA, CDR2 YSLEER. Unmatched junction bases numbered 4, after V lost 3 bases and J lost 7 bases. The CDR3 protein is CASSQGAGGEQYF. DNA of the CDR3: TGCGCCAGCAGCCAGGGCGCGGGGGGGGAGCAGTACTTC.

DNA of the CDR3: TGTGCCAGCAGCGTAGCGGTGCACAATGAGCAGTTCTTC. Encoded protein: CASSVAVHNEQFF. The chain uses TRBV9 and TRBJ2-1; the D is unclear. The ends were cut back, 0 bases at V and 5 bases at J, with 6 bases in the middle. The CDR3 runs to 13 residues. In germline, CDR1 is SGDLS, CDR2 YYNGEE.

CDR3 loop: CASSSGQLGDYGYTF. The CDR3 DNA is TGTGCCAGCAGCTCAGGACAGTTAGGGGATTATGGCTACACCTTC. The chain carries TRBV7-2 and TRBJ1-2, with D possibly TRBD1 on 6 matching bases. The CDR3 length is 15 residues. Germline V gene data show CDR1 as SGHTA and CDR2 as FQGNSA. Trimming took 4 bases from V and 5 from J, leaving 17 bases between them.

The chain couples TRBV10-3 to TRBJ2-3, with no clear D. Germline loops: CDR1 ENHRY, CDR2 SYGVKD. Trimming left V 0 bases short and J 7 bases short, with 8 bases between. There are 13 residues in the CDR3. CDR3 amino acids: CAISESTRNTQYF. For the CDR3, the DNA is TGTGCCATCAGTGAGTCGACACGAAATACGCAGTATTTT.

This clonotype was found a few times. This chain joins TRBV12-3 or TRBV12-4 and TRBJ2-5; a possible D gene is TRBD1 (6 bases). The CDR3 covers 14 residues. Deletions cut 6 bases from V and 1 base from J, with 12 bases between. The CDR3 DNA sequence: TGTGCCAGCAGGGAGACAGGCCCCCAAGAGACCCAGTACTTC. Translated: CASRETGPQETQYF.

This clonotype was counted a few times. The rearrangement links TRBV7-9 to TRBJ2-5; the D gene could be TRBD1 or TRBD2 (5 bases each). This CDR3 contains 16 residues. Trimming removed 6 bases from V and 1 base from J, with 18 bases in between. Germline values: CDR1 SEHNR, CDR2 FQNEAQ (reference sequence). CDR3 nucleotides: TGTGCCAGCAGGTCTGATCCGGGACGCGCCCAAGAGACCCAGTACTTC. Its protein is CASRSDPGRAQETQYF.